Described below is a single TCR beta chain sequence and its context. The data originate from a study of blood T cell repertoires in COVID-19. The table came from immunoSEQ multiplex PCR; TCRdb's copy has only in-frame clones and leaves some out. The data hold some 670,000 clones, with approximately 90% observed a single time. From germline, CDR1 is SGHTS and CDR2 YDEGEE. The CDR3 consists of 14 residues. Unmatched junction bases numbered 7, after V lost 5 bases and J lost 2 bases. This chain links TRBV5-8 with TRBJ2-7, with 7 bases that match TRBD1. Sequencing was done on a sample of peripheral blood. This receptor was identified in a woman in her late teens or twenties with acute or convalescent COVID-19. CDR3 protein: CASRLQTGPYEQYF. CDR3 sequence (DNA): TGTGCCAGCAGACTCCAGACAGGGCCCTACGAGCAGTACTTC.